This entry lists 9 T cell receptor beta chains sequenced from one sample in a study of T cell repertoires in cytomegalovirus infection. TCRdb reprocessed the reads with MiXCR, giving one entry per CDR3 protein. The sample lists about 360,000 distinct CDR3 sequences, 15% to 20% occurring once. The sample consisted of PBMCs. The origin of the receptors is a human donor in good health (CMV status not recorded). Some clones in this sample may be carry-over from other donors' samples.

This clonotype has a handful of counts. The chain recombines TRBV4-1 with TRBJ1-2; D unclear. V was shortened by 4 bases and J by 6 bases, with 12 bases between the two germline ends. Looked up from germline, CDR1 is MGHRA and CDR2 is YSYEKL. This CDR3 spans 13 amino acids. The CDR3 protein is CASSPFRENGYTF. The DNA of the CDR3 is TGCGCCAGCAGCCCATTTCGGGAGAATGGCTACACCTTC.

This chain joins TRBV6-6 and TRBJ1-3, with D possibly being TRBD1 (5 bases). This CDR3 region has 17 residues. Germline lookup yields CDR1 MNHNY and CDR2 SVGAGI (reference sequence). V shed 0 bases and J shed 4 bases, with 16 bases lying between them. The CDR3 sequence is CASSYSMDGRGGNTIYF. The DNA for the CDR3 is TGTGCCAGCAGTTACTCGATGGATGGTAGGGGCGGAAACACCATATATTTT.

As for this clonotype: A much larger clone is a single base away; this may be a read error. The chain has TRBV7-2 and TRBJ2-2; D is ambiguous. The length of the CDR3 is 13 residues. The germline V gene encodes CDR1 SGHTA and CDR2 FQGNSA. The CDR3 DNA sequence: TGTGCCCGCAGCGTCCGGAACACCGGGGAGCTGTTTTTT. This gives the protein CARSVRNTGELFF.

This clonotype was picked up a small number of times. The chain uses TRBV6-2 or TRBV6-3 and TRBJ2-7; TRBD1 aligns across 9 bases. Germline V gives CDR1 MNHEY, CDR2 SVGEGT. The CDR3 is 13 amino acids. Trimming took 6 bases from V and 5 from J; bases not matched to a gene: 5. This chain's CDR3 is CASRGTGRNEQYF. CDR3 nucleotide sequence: TGTGCCAGCAGGGGGACAGGGCGGAACGAGCAGTACTTC.

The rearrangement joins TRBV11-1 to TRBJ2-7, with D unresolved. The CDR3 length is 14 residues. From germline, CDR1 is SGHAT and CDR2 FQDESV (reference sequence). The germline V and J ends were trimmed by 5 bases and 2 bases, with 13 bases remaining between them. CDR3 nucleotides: TGTGCCAGCAGCCGTCGAGGCCGGACCTACGAGCAGTACTTC. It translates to CASSRRGRTYEQYF. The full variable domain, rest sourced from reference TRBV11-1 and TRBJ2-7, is EAEVAQSPRYKITEKSQAVAFWCDPISGHATLYWYRQILGQGPELLVQFQDESVVDDSQLPKDRFSAERLKGVDSTLKIQPAELGDSAMYLCASSRRGRTYEQYFGPGTRLTVT.

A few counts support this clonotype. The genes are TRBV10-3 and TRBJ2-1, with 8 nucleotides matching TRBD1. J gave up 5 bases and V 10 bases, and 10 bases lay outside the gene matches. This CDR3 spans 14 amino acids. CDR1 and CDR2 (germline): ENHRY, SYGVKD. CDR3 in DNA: TGTGCCACCCTCGGGACAGGTGGAGACAATGAGCAGTTCTTC. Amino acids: CATLGTGGDNEQFF.

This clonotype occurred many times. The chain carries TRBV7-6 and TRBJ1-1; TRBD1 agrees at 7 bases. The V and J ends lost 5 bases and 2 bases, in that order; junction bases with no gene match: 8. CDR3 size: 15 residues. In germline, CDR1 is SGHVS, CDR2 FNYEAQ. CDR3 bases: TGTGCCAGCAGCACTAGACAGGGCACCAACACTGAAGCTTTCTTT. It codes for CASSTRQGTNTEAFF. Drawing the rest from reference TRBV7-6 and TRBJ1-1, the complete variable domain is GAGVSQSPRYKVTKRGQDVALRCDPISGHVSLYWYRQALGQGPEFLTYFNYEAQQDKSGLPNDRFSAERPEGSISTLTIQRTEQRDSAMYRCASSTRQGTNTEAFFGQGTRLTVV.

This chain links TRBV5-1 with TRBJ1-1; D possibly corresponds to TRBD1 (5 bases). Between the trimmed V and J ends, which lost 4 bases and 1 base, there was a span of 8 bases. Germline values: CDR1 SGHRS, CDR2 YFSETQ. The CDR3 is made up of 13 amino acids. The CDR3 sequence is CASSQGTNTEAFF. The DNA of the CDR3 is TGCGCCAGCAGCCAAGGGACGAACACTGAAGCTTTCTTT.

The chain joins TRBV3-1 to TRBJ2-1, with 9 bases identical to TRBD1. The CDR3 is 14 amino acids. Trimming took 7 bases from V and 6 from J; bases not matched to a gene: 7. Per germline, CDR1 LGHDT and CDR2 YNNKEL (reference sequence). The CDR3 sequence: CASIAQGASNEQFF. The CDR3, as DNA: TGTGCCAGCATCGCACAGGGGGCCAGCAATGAGCAGTTCTTC.